The 5 T cell receptor beta chains given below trace back to one sample, sequenced in a study of blood T cell repertoires in COVID-19. Repertoires were generated with immunoSEQ multiplex PCR, while TCRdb's copy carries only in-frame clones and drops some. The sample comprises some 200,000 clones, roughly 82% of which are singletons, and 4% to 6.5% rests with the top ten. Sequencing was performed on PBMCs or T cells enriched from blood (not recorded which). These receptors originate from an older woman with acute COVID-19.

This clone is a singleton in its sample. The V gene is TRBV10-3, the J gene TRBJ2-2; 8 nucleotides agree with TRBD1. The junction had 3 bases not matched to a gene; V was cut back by 8 bases and J by 1 base. CDR3 length equals 14 residues. Germline lookup yields CDR1 ENHRY and CDR2 SYGVKD. CDR3 nucleotide sequence: TGTGCCATCGGGGGGACAGGGAACACCGGGGAGCTGTTTTTT. The encoded protein is CAIGGTGNTGELFF.

This chain connects TRBV3-1 (or the pseudogene TRBV3-2) to TRBJ1-2; D is possibly TRBD1 (5 bases). V shed 0 bases and J shed 5 bases, with 10 bases lying between them. This CDR3 contains 14 residues. Germline V gene lookup returns CDR1 LGHDT and CDR2 YNNKEL (reference sequence). As DNA, the CDR3 is TGTGCCAGCAGCCAAGAGGGAGGGGTGTATGGCTACACCTTC. It specifies CASSQEGGVYGYTF.

This clone was detected only once. The rearrangement links TRBV25-1 to TRBJ2-1; 7 bases are a match to TRBD2. With 3 bases clipped from V and 7 bases from J, the junction kept 9 bases outside the gene matches. The CDR3 length is 15 residues. Germline CDR1 MGHDK, CDR2 SYGVNS. The CDR3 spells CASSDPRGSENEQFF. CDR3 coding DNA: TGTGCCAGCAGTGACCCTCGCGGGAGCGAGAATGAGCAGTTCTTC.

The chain joins TRBV6-5 to TRBJ2-5; a possible D gene is TRBD2 (6 bases). The V gene lost 8 bases and the J gene lost 4 bases, with 11 bases spanning the gap. From germline, CDR1 is MNHEY and CDR2 SVGAGI. This CDR3 has 12 amino acids. The DNA for the CDR3 is TGTGCCAGCGCAGAGGAGGGAGAGACCCAGTACTTC. It encodes CASAEEGETQYF.

This chain uses TRBV9 with TRBJ1-3, with D tentatively TRBD1 (6 bases). The CDR3 runs 13 residues. Trimming removed 7 bases at V and 3 bases at J, with 11 bases between. The germline V gene has CDR1 SGDLS and CDR2 YYNGEE. CDR3 sequence: CASGGAIGNTIYF. The CDR3 nucleotides are TGTGCCAGCGGGGGGGCTATTGGAAACACCATATATTTT.